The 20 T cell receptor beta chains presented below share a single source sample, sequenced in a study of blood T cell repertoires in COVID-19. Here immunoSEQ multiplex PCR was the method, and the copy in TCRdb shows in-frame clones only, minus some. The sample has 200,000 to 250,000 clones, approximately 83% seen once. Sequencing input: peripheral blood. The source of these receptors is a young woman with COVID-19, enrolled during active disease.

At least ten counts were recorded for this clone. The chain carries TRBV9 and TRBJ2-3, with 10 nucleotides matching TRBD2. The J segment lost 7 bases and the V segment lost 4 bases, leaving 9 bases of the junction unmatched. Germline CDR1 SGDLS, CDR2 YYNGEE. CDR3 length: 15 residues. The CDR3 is CASSTSGTPTNTQYF. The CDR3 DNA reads TGTGCCAGCAGCACTAGCGGGACCCCCACGAATACGCAGTATTTT.

The DNA for the CDR3 is TGTGCCAGCAGCCGCGTCAAGCAGGGTAATGGCTACACCTTC. It specifies CASSRVKQGNGYTF. The chain has TRBV7-9 and TRBJ1-2, with a possible D match to TRBD1 (5 bases). Germline V gene sequence: CDR1 SEHNR, CDR2 FQNEAQ (reference sequence). Trimming removed 5 bases at V and 6 bases at J, with 16 bases between. The CDR3 has 14 residues.

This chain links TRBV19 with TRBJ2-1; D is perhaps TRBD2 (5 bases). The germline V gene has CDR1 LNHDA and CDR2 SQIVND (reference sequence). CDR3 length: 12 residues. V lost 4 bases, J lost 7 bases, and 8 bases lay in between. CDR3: CASSTDFNEQFF. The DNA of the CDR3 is TGTGCCAGTAGTACGGACTTTAATGAGCAGTTCTTC.

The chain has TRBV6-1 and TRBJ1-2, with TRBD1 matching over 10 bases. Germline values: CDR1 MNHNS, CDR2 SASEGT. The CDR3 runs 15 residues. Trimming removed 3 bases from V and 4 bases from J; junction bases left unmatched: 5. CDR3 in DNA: TGTGCCAGCAGTGAGACGACAGGGGGCCCCTATGGCTACACCTTC. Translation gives CASSETTGGPYGYTF.

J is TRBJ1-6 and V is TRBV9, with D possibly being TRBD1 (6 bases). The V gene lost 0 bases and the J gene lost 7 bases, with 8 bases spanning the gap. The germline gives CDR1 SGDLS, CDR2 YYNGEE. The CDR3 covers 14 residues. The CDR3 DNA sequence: TGTGCCAGCAGCGTAGCAGGGGAGAATTCACCCCTCCACTTT. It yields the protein CASSVAGENSPLHF.

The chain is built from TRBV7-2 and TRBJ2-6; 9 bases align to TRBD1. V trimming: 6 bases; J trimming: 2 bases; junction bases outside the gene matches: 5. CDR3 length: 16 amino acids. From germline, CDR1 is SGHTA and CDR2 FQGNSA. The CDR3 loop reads CASSPNRGPGANVLTF. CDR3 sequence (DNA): TGTGCCAGCAGTCCTAACAGGGGGCCTGGGGCCAACGTCCTGACTTTC.

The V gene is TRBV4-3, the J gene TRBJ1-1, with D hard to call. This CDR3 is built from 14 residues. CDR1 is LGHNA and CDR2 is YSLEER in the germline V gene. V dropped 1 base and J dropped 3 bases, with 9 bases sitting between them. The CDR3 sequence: CASSQVRRYTEAFF. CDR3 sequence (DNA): TGCGCCAGCAGCCAAGTCAGGAGGTACACTGAAGCTTTCTTT.

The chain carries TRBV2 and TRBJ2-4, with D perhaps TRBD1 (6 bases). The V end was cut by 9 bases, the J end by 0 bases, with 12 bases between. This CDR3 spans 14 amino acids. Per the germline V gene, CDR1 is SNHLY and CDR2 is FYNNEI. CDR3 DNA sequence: TGTGCCAGTTCCGACAGGAGAGCCAAAAACATTCAGTACTTC. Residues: CASSDRRAKNIQYF.

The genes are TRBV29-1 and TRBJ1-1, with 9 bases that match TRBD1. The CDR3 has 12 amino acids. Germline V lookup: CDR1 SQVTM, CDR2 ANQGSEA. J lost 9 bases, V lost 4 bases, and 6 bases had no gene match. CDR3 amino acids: CSVGAGQGKAFF. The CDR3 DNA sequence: TGCAGCGTTGGGGCGGGACAGGGAAAAGCTTTCTTT.

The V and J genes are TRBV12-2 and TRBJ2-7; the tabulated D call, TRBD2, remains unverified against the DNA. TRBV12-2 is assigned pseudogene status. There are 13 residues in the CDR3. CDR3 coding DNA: TGTGCAAGTCGCTCGACTAGCGGTTGCGAGCAGTACTTC. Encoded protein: CASRSTSGCEQYF.

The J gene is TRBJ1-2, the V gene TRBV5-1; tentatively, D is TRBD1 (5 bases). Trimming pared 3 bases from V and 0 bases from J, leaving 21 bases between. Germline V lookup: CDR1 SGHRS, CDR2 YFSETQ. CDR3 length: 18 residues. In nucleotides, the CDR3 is TGCGCCAGCAGCTCCCTGGGCAGGGAACAGATTACTAACTATGGCTACACCTTC. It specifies CASSSLGREQITNYGYTF.

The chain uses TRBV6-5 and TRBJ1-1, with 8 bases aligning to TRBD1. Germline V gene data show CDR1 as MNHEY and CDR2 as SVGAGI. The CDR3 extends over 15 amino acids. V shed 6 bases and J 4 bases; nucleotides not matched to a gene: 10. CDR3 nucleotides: TGTGCCAGCAGCCGCTCGACAGGGGAGAGCACTGAAGCTTTCTTT. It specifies CASSRSTGESTEAFF.

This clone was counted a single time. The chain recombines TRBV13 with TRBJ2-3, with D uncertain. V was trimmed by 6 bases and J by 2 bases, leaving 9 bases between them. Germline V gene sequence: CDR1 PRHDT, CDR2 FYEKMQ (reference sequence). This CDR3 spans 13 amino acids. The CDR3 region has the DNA TGTGCCAGCAGGCCTACGAACACAGATACGCAGTATTTT. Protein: CASRPTNTDTQYF.

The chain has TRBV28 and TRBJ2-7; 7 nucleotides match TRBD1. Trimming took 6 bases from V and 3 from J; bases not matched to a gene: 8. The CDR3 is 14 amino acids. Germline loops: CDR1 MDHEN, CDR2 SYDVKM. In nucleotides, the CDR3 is TGTGCCAGCAGCGGCAGACAGGGACGCTACGAGCAGTACTTC. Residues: CASSGRQGRYEQYF.

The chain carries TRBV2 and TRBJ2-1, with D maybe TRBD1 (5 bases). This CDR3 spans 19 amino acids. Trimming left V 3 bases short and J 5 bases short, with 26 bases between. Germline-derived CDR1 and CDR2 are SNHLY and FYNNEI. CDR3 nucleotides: TGTGCCAGCAGTGATAAGACCCGTGGTAGACAGAGATCGCACAATGAGCAGTTCTTC. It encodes CASSDKTRGRQRSHNEQFF.

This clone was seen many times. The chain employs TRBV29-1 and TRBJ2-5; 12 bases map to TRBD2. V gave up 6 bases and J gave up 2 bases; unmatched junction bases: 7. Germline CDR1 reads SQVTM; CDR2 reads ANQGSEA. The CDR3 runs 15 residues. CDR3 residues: CSVGLAGLLQETQYF. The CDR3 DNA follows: TGCAGCGTAGGACTAGCGGGGTTGTTACAAGAGACCCAGTACTTC.

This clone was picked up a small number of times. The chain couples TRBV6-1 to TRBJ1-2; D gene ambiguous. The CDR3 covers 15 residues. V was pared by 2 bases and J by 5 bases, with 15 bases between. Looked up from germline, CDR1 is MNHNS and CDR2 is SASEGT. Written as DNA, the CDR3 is TGTGCCAGCAGTGAAAGTCTGTCCCCGGGGTATGGCTACACCTTC. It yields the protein CASSESLSPGYGYTF.

The CDR3 region is CASSTGTTNSPLHF. The DNA for the CDR3 is TGTGCCAGTTCGACCGGGACAACAAATTCACCCCTCCACTTT. The chain is built from TRBV19 and TRBJ1-6, with a possible D match to TRBD1 (6 bases). CDR1 and CDR2 (germline): LNHDA, SQIVND (reference sequence). This CDR3 spans 14 amino acids. Trimming pared 8 bases from V and 7 bases from J, leaving 15 bases between. Based on the CDR3 plus reference TRBV19 and TRBJ1-6, the full variable domain is DGGITQSPKYLFRKEGQNVTLSCEQNLNHDAMYWYRQDPGQGLRLIYYSQIVNDFQKGDIAEGYSVSREKKESFPLTVTSAQKNPTAFYLCASSTGTTNSPLHFGNGTRLTVT.

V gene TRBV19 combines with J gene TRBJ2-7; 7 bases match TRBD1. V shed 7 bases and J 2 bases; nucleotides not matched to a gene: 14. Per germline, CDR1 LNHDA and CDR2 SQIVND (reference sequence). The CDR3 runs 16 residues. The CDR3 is CASTQTAAGGTYEQYF. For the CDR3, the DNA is TGTGCCAGTACCCAAACGGCGGCAGGGGGAACCTACGAGCAGTACTTC.

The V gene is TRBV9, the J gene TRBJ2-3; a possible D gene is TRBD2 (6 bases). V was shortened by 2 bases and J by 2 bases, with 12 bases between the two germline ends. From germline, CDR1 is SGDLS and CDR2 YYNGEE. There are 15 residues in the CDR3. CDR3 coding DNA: TGTGCCAGCAGCGTCACGGGGGACCTCACAGATACGCAGTATTTT. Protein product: CASSVTGDLTDTQYF. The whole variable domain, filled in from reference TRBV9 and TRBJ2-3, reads DSGVTQTPKHLITATGQRVTLRCSPRSGDLSVYWYQQSLDQGLQFLIQYYNGEERAKGNILERFSAQQFPDLHSELNLSSLELGDSALYFCASSVTGDLTDTQYFGPGTRLTVL.